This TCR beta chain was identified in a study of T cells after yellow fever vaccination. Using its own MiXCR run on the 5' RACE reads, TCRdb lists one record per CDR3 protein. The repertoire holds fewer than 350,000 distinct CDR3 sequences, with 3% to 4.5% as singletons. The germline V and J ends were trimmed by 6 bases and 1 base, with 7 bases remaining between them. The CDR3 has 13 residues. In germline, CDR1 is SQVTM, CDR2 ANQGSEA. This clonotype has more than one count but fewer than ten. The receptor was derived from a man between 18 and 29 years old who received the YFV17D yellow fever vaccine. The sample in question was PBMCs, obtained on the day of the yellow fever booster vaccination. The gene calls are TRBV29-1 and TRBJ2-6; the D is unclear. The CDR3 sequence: CSVLGSGANVLTF. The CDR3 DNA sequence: TGCAGCGTGTTAGGGTCTGGGGCCAACGTCCTGACTTTC.